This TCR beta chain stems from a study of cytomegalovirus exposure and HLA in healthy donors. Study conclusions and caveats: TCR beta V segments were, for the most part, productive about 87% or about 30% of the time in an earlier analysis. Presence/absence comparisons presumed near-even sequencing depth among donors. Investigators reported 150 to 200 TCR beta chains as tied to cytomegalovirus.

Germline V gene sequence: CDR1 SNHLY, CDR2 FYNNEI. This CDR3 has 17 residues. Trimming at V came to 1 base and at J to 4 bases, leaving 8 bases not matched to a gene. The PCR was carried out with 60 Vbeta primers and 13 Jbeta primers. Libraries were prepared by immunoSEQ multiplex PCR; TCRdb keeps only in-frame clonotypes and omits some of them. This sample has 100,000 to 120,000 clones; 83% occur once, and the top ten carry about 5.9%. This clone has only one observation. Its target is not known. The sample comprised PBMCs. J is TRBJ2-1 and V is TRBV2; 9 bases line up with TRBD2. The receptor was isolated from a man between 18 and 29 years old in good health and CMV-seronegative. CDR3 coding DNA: TGTGCCAGCAGTGAAGACGCGCCTAGCGGGGCTTACAATGAGCAGTTCTTC. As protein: CASSEDAPSGAYNEQFF. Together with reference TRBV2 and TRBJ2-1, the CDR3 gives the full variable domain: EPEVTQTPSHQVTQMGQEVILRCVPISNHLYFYWYRQILGQKVEFLVSFYNNEISEKSEIFDDQFSVERPDGSNFTLKIRSTKLEDSAMYFCASSEDAPSGAYNEQFFGPGTRLTVL.